The TCR beta chain under discussion was sequenced for a study of tumor-infiltrating lymphocytes in primary liver carcinoma. Study details: Sequencing of the samples generated roughly 3.5 to 7.5 million productive TCRbeta reads, with similar yields across tissue types.

On this clonotype itself: Its antigen remains unidentified. One end of the junction varies from germline; a read error may be responsible.

A constant-region primer primed TCR beta cDNA synthesis from roughly 500 ng of total RNA. Nested multiplex PCR, run for three rounds with slightly modified ARM-PCR, yielded TCR beta libraries. PCR rounds one and two used TRBV1-TRBV30 forward primers with a C-beta reverse primer for 10 cycles each. TCRdb reprocessed the multiplex PCR reads via MiXCR and lists one record per CDR3 protein. The data contain about 330,000 distinct CDR3 sequences, approximately 65% of them singletons. The germline CDR1 and CDR2 sequences are SGHDN and FVKESK. This CDR3 contains 14 residues. RNA was extracted from whole blood without cell sorting, alongside germline DNA. Prior to surgery, around 3.6 milliliters of peripheral blood were drawn. General study findings and limits: Without sorting, CD4+ versus CD8+ T cell repertoires were not compared. Significantly greater top-250-clone fractions characterized tumors relative to blood (p = 0.039).

V and J are TRBV14 and TRBJ2-1; D is unresolved. The TCR originated in a man in his forties or fifties with primary liver carcinoma and hepatitis B virus infection. Source material: peripheral blood. The CDR3 loop is CSSSQDLAANTQFF. Written as DNA, the CDR3 is TGTTCCAGCAGCCAGGATTTGGCAGCGAACACGCAGTTCTTC.